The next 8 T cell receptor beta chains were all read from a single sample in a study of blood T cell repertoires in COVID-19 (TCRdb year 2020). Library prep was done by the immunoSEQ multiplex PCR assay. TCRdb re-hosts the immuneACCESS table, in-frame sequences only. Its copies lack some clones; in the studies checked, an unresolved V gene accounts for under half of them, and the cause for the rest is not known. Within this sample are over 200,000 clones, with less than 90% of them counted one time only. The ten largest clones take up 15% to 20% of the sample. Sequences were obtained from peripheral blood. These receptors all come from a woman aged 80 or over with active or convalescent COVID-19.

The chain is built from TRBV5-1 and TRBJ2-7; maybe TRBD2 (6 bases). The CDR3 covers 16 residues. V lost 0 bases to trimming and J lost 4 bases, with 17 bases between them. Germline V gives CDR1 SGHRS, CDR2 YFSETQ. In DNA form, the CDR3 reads TGCGCCAGCAGCTTGGCGGGGTCGGGAGTATTTTACGAGCAGTACTTC. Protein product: CASSLAGSGVFYEQYF.

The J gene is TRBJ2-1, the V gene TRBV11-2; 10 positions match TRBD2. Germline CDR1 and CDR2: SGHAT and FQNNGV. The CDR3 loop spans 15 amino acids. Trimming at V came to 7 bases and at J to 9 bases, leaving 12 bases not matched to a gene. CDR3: CASTARAGGLSEQFF. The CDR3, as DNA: TGTGCCAGCACGGCGAGAGCGGGGGGGCTTAGTGAGCAGTTCTTC. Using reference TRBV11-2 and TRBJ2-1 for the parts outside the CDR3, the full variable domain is EAGVAQSPRYKIIEKRQSVAFWCNPISGHATLYWYQQILGQGPKLLIQFQNNGVVDDSQLPKDRFSAERLKGVDSTLKIQPAKLEDSAVYLCASTARAGGLSEQFFGPGTRLTVL.

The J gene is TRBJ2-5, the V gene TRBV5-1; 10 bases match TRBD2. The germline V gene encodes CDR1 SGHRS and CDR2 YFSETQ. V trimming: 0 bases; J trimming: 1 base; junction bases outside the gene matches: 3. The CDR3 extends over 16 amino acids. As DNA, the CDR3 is TGCGCCAGCAGCTTGGCGCTAGCGGGGGCCCAAGAGACCCAGTACTTC. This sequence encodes CASSLALAGAQETQYF.

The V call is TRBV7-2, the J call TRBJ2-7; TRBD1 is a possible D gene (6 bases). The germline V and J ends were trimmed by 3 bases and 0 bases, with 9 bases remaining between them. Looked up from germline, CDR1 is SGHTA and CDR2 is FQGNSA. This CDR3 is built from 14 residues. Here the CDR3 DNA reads TGTGCCAGCAGCTTGCGGACAGTCTCCTACGAGCAGTACTTC. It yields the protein CASSLRTVSYEQYF.

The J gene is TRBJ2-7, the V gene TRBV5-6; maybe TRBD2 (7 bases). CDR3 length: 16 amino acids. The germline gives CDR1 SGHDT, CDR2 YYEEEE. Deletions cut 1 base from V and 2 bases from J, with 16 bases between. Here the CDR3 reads CASSLLRGGTAYEQYF. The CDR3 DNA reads TGTGCCAGCAGCTTGCTAAGGGGGGGAACCGCCTACGAGCAGTACTTC.

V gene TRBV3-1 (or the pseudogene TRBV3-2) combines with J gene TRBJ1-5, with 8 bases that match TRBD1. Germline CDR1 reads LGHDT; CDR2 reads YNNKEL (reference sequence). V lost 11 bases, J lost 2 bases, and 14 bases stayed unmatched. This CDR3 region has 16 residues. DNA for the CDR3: TGTGCCTACCTAGACAGGGGAGGCGAAGGCAATCAGCCCCAGCATTTT. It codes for CAYLDRGGEGNQPQHF.

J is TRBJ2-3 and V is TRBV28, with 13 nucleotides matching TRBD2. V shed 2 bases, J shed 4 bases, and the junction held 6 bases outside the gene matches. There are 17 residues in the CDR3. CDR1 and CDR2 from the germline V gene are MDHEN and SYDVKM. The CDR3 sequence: CASSLSWTSGGADTQYF. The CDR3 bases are TGTGCCAGCAGTTTAAGTTGGACTAGCGGGGGTGCAGATACGCAGTATTTT.

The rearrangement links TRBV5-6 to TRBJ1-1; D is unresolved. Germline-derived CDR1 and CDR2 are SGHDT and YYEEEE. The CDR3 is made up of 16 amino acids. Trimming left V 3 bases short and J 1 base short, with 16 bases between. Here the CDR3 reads CASSSLTLLGNTEAFF. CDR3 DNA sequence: TGTGCCAGCAGCTCCCTGACACTCCTGGGGAACACTGAAGCTTTCTTT. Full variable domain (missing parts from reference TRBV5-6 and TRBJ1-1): DAGVTQSPTHLIKTRGQQVTLRCSPKSGHDTVSWYQQALGQGPQFIFQYYEEEERQRGNFPDRFSGHQFPNYSSELNVNALLLGDSALYLCASSSLTLLGNTEAFFGQGTRLTVV.